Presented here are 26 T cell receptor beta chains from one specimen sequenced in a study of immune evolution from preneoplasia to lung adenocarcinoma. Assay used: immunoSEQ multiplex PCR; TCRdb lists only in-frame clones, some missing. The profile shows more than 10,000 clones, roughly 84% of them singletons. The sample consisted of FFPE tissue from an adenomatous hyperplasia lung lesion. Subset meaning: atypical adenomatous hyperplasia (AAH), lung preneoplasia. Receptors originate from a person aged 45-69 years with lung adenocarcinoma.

Here the CDR3 reads CASSPPGLAGETQYF. The CDR3 region has the DNA TGTGCCAGCAGCCCTCCGGGGCTAGCGGGAGAGACCCAGTACTTC. The rearrangement uses TRBV11-3 and TRBJ2-5; 8 positions match TRBD2. CDR1 is SGHNT and CDR2 is YENEEA in the germline V gene. This CDR3 has 15 residues. V lost 5 bases, J lost 4 bases, and 9 bases stayed unmatched.

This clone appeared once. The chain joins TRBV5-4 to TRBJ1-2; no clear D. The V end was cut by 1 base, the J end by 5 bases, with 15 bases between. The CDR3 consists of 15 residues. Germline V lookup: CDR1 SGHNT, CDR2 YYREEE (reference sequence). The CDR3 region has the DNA TGTGCCAGCAGCTTGTATTCGACCACGGGGTATGGCTACACCTTC. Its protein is CASSLYSTTGYGYTF.

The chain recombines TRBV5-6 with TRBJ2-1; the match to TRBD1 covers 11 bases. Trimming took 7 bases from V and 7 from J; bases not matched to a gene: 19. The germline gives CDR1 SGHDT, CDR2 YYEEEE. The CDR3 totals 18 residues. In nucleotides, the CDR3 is TGTGCCAGCCGAACGGAGGACAGGGGGCATGGGGATTGGAATGAGCAGTTCTTC. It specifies CASRTEDRGHGDWNEQFF.

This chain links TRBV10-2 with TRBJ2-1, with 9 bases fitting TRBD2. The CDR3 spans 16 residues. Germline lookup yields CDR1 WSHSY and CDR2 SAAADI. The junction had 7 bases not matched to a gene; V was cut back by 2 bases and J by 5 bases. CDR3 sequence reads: CASSEATSGRHNEQFF. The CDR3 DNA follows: TGCGCCAGCAGTGAGGCGACTAGCGGCCGGCACAATGAGCAGTTCTTC.

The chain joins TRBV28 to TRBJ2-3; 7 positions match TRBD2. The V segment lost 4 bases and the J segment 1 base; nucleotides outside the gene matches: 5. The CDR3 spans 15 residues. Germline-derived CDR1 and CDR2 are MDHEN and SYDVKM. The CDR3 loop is CASSSGTSGTDTQYF. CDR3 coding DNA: TGTGCCAGCAGTTCAGGTACTAGCGGCACAGATACGCAGTATTTT. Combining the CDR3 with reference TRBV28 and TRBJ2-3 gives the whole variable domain DVKVTQSSRYLVKRTGEKVFLECVQDMDHENMFWYRQDPGLGLRLIYFSYDVKMKEKGDIPEGYSVSREKKERFSLILESASTNQTSMYLCASSSGTSGTDTQYFGPGTRLTVL.

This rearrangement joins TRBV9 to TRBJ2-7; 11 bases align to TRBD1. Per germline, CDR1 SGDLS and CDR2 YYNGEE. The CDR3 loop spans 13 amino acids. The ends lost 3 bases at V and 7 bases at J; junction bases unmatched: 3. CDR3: CASSEGQGGEQYF. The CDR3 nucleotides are TGTGCCAGCAGCGAGGGACAGGGGGGGGAGCAGTACTTC.

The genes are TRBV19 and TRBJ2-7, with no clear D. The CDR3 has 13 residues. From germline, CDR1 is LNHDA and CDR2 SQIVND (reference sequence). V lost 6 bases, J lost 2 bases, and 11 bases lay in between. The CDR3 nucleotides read TGTGCCAGTAGCAGAGACGGAACCTACGAGCAGTACTTC. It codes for CASSRDGTYEQYF.

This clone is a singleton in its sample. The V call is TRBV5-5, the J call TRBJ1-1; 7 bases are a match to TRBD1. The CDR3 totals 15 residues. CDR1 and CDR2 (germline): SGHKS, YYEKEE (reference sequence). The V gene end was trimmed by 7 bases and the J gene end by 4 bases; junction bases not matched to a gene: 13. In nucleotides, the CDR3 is TGTGCCAGCCACTGGGGAGACAGGGTAGGCACTGAAGCTTTCTTT. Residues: CASHWGDRVGTEAFF.

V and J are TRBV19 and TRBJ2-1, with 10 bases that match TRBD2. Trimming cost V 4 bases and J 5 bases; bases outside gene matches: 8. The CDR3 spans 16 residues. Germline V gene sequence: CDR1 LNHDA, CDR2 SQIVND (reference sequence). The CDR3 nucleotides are TGTGCCAGTAGTACTCTAGCGGGAGCATTCCACAATGAGCAGTTCTTC. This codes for CASSTLAGAFHNEQFF.

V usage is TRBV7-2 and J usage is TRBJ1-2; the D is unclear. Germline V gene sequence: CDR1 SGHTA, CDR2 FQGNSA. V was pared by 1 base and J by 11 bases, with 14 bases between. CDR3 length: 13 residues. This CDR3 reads CASSLVPSKSYTF. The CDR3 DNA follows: TGTGCCAGCAGCTTAGTACCCTCTAAGTCTTACACCTTC.

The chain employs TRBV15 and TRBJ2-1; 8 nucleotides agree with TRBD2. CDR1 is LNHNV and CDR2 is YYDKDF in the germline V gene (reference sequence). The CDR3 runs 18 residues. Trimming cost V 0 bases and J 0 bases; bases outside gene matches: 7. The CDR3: CATSRDFPLADSYNEQFF. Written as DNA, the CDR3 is TGTGCCACCAGCAGAGATTTCCCACTAGCGGACTCCTACAATGAGCAGTTCTTC.

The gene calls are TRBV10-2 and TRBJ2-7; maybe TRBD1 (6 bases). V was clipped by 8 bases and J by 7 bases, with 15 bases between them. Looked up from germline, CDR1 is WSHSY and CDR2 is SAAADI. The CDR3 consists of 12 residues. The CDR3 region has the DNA TGCGCCAGCGCGTCAGGGGCGAGGGAGCAGTACTTC. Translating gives CASASGAREQYF.

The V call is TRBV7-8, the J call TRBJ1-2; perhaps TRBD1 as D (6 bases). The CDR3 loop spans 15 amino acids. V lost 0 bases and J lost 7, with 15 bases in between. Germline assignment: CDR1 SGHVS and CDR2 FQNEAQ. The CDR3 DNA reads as TGTGCCAGCAGCTTAGCAGGGGGAAGTAGCGGTGGCTACACCTTC. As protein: CASSLAGGSSGGYTF.

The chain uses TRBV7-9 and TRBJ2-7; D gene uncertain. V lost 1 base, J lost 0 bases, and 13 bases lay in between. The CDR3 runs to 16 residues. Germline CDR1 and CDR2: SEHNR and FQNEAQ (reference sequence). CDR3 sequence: CASSLGGGKASYEQYF. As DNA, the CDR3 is TGTGCCAGCAGCTTAGGTGGCGGCAAGGCCTCCTACGAGCAGTACTTC.

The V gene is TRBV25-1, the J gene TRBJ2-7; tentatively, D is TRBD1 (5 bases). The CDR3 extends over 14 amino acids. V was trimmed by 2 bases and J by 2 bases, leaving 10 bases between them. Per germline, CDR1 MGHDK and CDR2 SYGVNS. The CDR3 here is CASSEHQGTYEQYF. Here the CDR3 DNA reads TGTGCCAGCAGTGAACACCAGGGAACCTACGAGCAGTACTTC.

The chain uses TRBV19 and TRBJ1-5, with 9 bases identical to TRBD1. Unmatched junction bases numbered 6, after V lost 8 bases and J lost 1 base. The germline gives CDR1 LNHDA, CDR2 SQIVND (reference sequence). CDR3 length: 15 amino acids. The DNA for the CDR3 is TGTGCCAGTTTACAGGGGGCGCGGAGCAATCAGCCCCAGCATTTT. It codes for CASLQGARSNQPQHF.

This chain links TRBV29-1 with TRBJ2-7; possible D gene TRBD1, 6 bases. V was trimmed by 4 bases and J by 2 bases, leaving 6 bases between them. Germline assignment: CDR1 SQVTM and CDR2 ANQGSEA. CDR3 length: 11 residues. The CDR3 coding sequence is TGCAGCGTTGGGGACACCTACGAGCAGTACTTC. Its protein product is CSVGDTYEQYF.

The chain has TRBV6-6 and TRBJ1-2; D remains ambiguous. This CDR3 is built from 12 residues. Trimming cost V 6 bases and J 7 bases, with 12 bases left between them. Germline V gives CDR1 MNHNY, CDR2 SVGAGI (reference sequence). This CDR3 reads CASSRDSSGYTF. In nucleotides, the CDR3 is TGTGCCAGCAGCCGAGACTCATCTGGCTACACCTTC.

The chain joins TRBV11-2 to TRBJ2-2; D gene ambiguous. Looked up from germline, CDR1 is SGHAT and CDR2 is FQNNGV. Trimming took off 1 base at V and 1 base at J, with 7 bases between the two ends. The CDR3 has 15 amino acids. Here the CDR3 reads CASSLVRRNTGELFF. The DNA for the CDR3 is TGTGCCAGCAGCTTAGTTCGTCGGAACACCGGGGAGCTGTTTTTT.

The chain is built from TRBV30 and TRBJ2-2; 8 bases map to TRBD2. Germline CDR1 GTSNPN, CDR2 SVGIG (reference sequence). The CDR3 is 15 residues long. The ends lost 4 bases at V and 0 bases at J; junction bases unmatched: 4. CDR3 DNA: TGTGCCTGGACTCCGGGACTAGCGAACACCGGGGAGCTGTTTTTT. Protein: CAWTPGLANTGELFF.

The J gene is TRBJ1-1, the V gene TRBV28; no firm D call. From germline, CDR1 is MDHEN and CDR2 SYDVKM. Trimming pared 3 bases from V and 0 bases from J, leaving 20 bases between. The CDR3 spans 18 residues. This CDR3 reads CASSLGSGIGTVNTEAFF. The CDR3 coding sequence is TGTGCCAGCAGTTTGGGTTCCGGGATTGGTACTGTGAACACTGAAGCTTTCTTT.

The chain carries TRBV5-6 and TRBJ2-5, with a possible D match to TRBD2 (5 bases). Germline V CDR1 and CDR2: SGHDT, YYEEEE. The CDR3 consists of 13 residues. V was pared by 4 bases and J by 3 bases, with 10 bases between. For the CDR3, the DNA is TGTGCCAGCAGCGAGTGGGAGAAAGAGACCCAGTACTTC. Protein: CASSEWEKETQYF.

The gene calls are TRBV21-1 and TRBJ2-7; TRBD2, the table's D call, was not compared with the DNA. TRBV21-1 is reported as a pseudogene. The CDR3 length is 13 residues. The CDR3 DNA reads TGTGCCAGCAGCAAAGCCCTGCACGAGAAGCAGTACTTC. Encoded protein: CASSKALHEKQYF.

This chain's CDR3 is CASSKGQADTQYF. CDR3 sequence (DNA): TGTGCCAGCAGTAAGGGGCAGGCAGATACGCAGTATTTT. The gene calls are TRBV2 and TRBJ2-3, with a weak D call TRBD1 (5 bases). The CDR3 is made up of 13 amino acids. CDR1 SNHLY and CDR2 FYNNEI come from the germline V gene. Between the trimmed V and J ends, which lost 5 bases and 4 bases, there was a span of 10 bases.

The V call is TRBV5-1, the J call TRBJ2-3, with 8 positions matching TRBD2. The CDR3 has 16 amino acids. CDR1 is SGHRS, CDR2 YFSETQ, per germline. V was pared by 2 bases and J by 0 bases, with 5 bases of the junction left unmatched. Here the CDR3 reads CASSFYSGTSTDTQYF. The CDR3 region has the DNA TGCGCCAGCAGCTTTTATAGCGGGACTAGCACAGATACGCAGTATTTT.

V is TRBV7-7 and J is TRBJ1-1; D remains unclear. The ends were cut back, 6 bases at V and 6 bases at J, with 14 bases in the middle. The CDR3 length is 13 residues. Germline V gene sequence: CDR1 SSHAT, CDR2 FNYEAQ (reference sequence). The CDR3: CASSSDRTAEAFF. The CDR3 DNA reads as TGTGCCAGCAGTTCCGACCGGACGGCTGAAGCTTTCTTT.